This TCR beta chain stems from a study of response to subunit inactivated influenza vaccine. Findings of the study overall: Authors suggested each seasonal influenza vaccination recruits few new T cells.

TCRdb itself ran the RT-PCR reads through MiXCR, one entry per CDR3 protein. The sample records about 240,000 distinct CDR3 sequences, 12% being singletons. This CDR3 has 15 amino acids. The germline gives CDR1 LGHNA, CDR2 YNFKEQ. Trimming took 0 bases from V and 5 from J, leaving 13 bases between them. About this clonotype: Its antigen is currently unknown.

This TCR came from a man aged 50-59 years who received an inactivated influenza vaccine. This material consisted of non-naive T cells sorted from PBMCs, taken around 14 days before vaccination. The chain employs TRBV4-2 and TRBJ1-2; possible D gene TRBD1, 6 bases. The CDR3 sequence is CASSQDHSGTYGYTF. CDR3 DNA: TGTGCCAGCAGCCAAGACCATTCCGGGACATATGGCTACACCTTC.